This TCR beta chain appears in the sequencing data of a study of beta chain features in type 1 diabetes (dated by TCRdb to the late 2010s). For the study in its entirety: Mean age, gender distribution, total cell number and subset yield did not differ between patients and healthy donors. A total of roughly 98,000,000 sorted cells were examined across all samples, and RNA yield correlated strongly with the number of cells per subset. In the study, recently diagnosed type 1 diabetes patients and matched healthy donors were compared on the TCRB repertoires of their sorted circulating CD4+ T cell subsets. Regulatory and stem cell-like memory subsets were obtained from only 8 patients and roughly 8 healthy donors, while naive and central memory subsets were obtained from all 30 or so donors.

CDR1 and CDR2 are read off the germline V gene as SGDLS and YYNGEE. The CDR3 has 14 amino acids, counting the end cysteine and phenylalanine. This entry keeps only the CDR3 DNA: 42 bases, framed from base 1. Cut back by 4 bases and 2 bases, the V and J ends lie 11 bases apart. Study-wide findings and limitations: Naive, central memory and regulatory TCRB repertoires appeared to be more similar among patients than among healthy donors. A moderate but significant shortening of TCRB CDR3 length was observed in type 1 diabetes patients in all four CD4+ subsets. Because cDNA was sequenced instead of genomic DNA, activated cells with high expression could be over-represented, although the groups did not differ in activation or CD3 levels. Shorter templates might have been favored by PCR, but patient and control samples were amplified and corrected together, so both groups would have been affected equally by any skew. At VDJ recombination sites, type 1 diabetes patients had fewer insertions and more deleted nucleotides, which implies abnormalities in thymic rearrangement. HLA sub-analyses involved small numbers of individuals, so any influence of HLA type on TCRB rearrangement remained unresolved.

A single peripheral blood draw of approximately 120 mL on average was collected from each donor into heparinised tubes. A BD FACSAria II was used to sort naive, central memory, regulatory and stem cell-like memory CD4+ T cells with a panel that included CD45RO, CCR7, CD25, CD127, CD95 and CD27. A purity above 98% was achieved for all sorted populations. Right away, PBMCs were isolated by Lymphoprep density gradient centrifugation and were stained directly, with no culture step. Samples were stained and sorted in pairs, with one healthy donor and one patient per experiment, so that batch effects were minimized. All of the isolated RNA was reverse transcribed with the High Capacity cDNA Reverse Transcription Kit, so expressed TCRB transcripts were sequenced. Deep immunoSEQ sequencing was performed on naive, central memory and regulatory T cell samples, with an average of roughly 3.6 million total reads per sample. Sorted cells were lysed in RLT buffer, and RNA was extracted using DNase-treated RNeasy Micro or Mini kits according to cell number. Each cell subset was processed separately to prevent cross-contamination, with patient and healthy donor samples processed together. TCRB sequences were amplified from cDNA with the immunoSEQ multiplex PCR, producing 87-bp fragments spanning the CDR3 region. Sequencing of the amplicons was performed on the Illumina HiSeq platform. The authors processed their data as follows. Synthetic template baselines were used to correct PCR bias computationally, reads within Hamming distance 2 were collapsed together, and singletons that could not be merged were discarded. Reads were aligned against IMGT to assign V, D and J genes, CDR3 length and insertions or deletions at six rearrangement sites. Within each subset, clonotype counts were normalized to the number of sorted cells before true diversity and Gini coefficients were calculated with the tcR R package. The overlap coefficient, calculated on TCRB nucleotide sequences, was used to quantify repertoire sharing. Drawn from immuneACCESS, this table holds only the in-frame rearrangements with V and J called that TCRdb kept. Clones are partly lost; checked studies trace under half to an unresolved V gene and leave the rest unexplained. V, J and clone size derive from that table, while D and trimming were established from the DNA sequence. The sample profile shows nearly 350,000 clones; 9.3% of them were found once. The top ten hold about 1% of the sample.

In this sample, this clone turned up a few times. Its antigen is not yet known. Per-base quality was not reported, and no clone a single base away is much larger than it. The TCR was taken from a man aged 25-45 years with type 1 diabetes. Sequenced input: central memory CD4+ T cells from blood. The rearranged chain carries TRBV9 and TRBJ2-3, with no confidently assigned D gene. The DNA is TGTGCCAGCAGCCGACCGAGCCCCACAGATACGCAGTATTTT. Translation gives CASSRPSPTDTQYF.